This T cell receptor beta chain comes out of a study of circulating CD8 cells and anti-PD-1 response in melanoma (dated by TCRdb to 2018 to 2020). Broadly, across the study: Nivolumab was administered to patients intravenously at 3 mg/kg every 2 weeks. The melanoma cohort included approximately 13 patients, of whom seven received anti-PD-1 as first-line therapy and six had previously received targeted therapy or immunotherapy. Patients with complete or partial responses were counted as responders, while patients with stable or progressive disease (RECIST v1.1) were counted as non-responders. A total of some eleven melanoma patients were included in the TCR repertoire analysis, 4 of them responders and 7 non-responders. In on-treatment samples, a biotinylated anti-human IgG4 antibody was used to detect PD-1.

The sequencer was a NextSeq 500. The QIAseq Immune Repertoire RNA Library Kit, Human TCR Panel, was used to prepare TCR libraries from about 14 ng of total RNA. Sequencing of the TCR libraries was done on an Illumina NextSeq with a Mid Output V2 kit and asymmetric 261x41 paired-end reads. Every TCR library was diluted down to roughly 4 nM, then pooled, denatured and loaded at 0.95 to 1 pM. The source study handled its data this way. TCR FASTQ files were processed in the QIAGEN GeneGlobe Data Analysis Center, and downstream analysis was performed in R 3.5.2. Clonality was calculated as one minus Shannon entropy normalized by the log of the number of unique productive sequences. Fisher exact tests at 5% FDR, run separately within each subset, picked out TRA or TRB clonotypes whose abundance differed between baseline and M1. Differentially abundant clonotypes were categorized as emerging, expanding, contracting or non-expanding/contracting. Repertoire overlap between patients was measured with Morisita's overlap index. The public reads were reanalyzed by TCRdb: fastp trimming at Q25, MiXCR alignment, in-frame beta chains only. Every distinct CDR3 protein forms one entry, paired with its most common genes and DNA. TCRdb, not the authors, supplied the V and J calls. Across this sample there are about 210 distinct CDR3 sequences, with about 10% seen only once. Roughly 62% of the sample rests with the top ten.

This clonotype is considered large (0.1 to 1%). It lacks a known antigen. The record has no base qualities; no much larger clone is one base away. Summary of the overall study and its limitations: Between subsets, repertoires were largely private, with fewer than 7% of TRB clonotypes shared at M1, and the highest sharing was seen between DPOS and TIGIT. Only baseline and M1 samples from a small cohort with few responders were used in the published TCR repertoire comparisons. The authors pointed out that the cohort included both treatment-naive and previously treated patients, and that this mix could influence the results. Tumor material was not accessible, so tumor reactivity was assessed by peptide assays on expanded sorted subsets instead. The highest diversity was observed in the DNEG repertoire, similar and higher clonality was shown by the PD-1 and DPOS repertoires, and the lowest diversity was found in the TIGIT repertoires. Because material was limited, most experiments were generally run without replicates.

CDR1 is given as MDHEN and CDR2 as SYDVKM, both from the germline V gene. Between the V and J ends, shortened by 4 bases and 1 base respectively, the junction contains 10 bases. The CDR3 covers 15 residues, taking in both the cysteine and the phenylalanine. Only the CDR3 portion is preserved as DNA: 45 bases, with reading frame beginning at the first base. Four subsets defined by PD-1 and/or TIGIT were sorted from live CD3+CD8+TCRalphabeta+ cells on a BD FACSAria II cell sorter. Circulating CD8 T cells were sorted into four subsets by PD-1 and TIGIT expression to characterize their relevance to anti-PD-1 therapy response. From each sorted CD8 T-cell subset, both TCR alpha and TCR beta chains were sequenced. Peripheral blood was drawn before the first anti-PD-1 injection and after two and four injections. PBMCs were immediately isolated by Ficoll gradient centrifugation. Until use, PBMCs were stored frozen in liquid nitrogen in RPMI containing approximately 18% FCS and around 10% DMSO. Thawed PBMCs were stained with a viability dye and antibodies against CD3, CD8alpha, TCRalphabeta, PD-1 and TIGIT. Total RNA was extracted with the RNeasy Kit, and every sample reached a RIN above 7.

Specimen: CD8+ T cells from PBMCs, collected at baseline or after one month of anti-PD-1 therapy (not recorded which). This chain is built from TRBV28 and TRBJ2-2; no D gene is confidently identified. The clonotype originates from a human donor with melanoma. CDR3 region: CASSSEAENTGELFF. The bases are TGTGCCAGCAGTTCCGAGGCGGAGAACACCGGGGAGCTGTTTTTT.